Listed below are T cell receptor beta chains from one sample, sequenced in a study of shared clonotypes between healthy human individuals. Generated by immunoSEQ multiplex PCR, the TCRdb table keeps only in-frame clones and is missing some. The sample records 100,000 to 120,000 clones, about 63% being singletons. Sequences were obtained from memory CD8+ T cells sorted from blood. Source of these receptors: a woman aged 30 to 39 in good health. CDR3s include the opening cysteine and the closing phenylalanine or tryptophan. A D gene is named only where the DNA matches it firmly. The size of a clone is reported for some rows only, either as once, few or many, or as a class for expanded clones.

TRBV2,few,NA,14,TRBJ2-1,TGTGCCACCGCTTTGAGGGATGGCTACAATGAGCAGTTCTTC,CATALRDGYNEQFF
TRBV7-8,NA,TRBD2,16,TRBJ2-7,TGTGCCAGCAGCTCCTACGTTAGCGGGAGGGGAGACGAGCAGTACTTC,CASSSYVSGRGDEQYF
TRBV2,NA,NA,16,TRBJ1-4,TGTGCCAGCAGTTTGAGGGGGGCTGCAACTAATGAAAAACTGTTTTTT,CASSLRGAATNEKLFF
TRBV6-6,NA,TRBD1,14,TRBJ2-1,TGTGCCAGCAGTGACGGGACAGGGGGCAATGAGCAGTTCTTC,CASSDGTGGNEQFF
TRBV19,NA,NA,16,TRBJ2-6,TGTGCCAGTAGTATGTTCCCGAGCTCTGGGGCCAACGTCCTGACTTTC,CASSMFPSSGANVLTF
TRBV4-1,few,NA,14,TRBJ2-7,TGCGCCAGCAGCCAAGTTAGCGCCATCTACGAGCAGTACTTC,CASSQVSAIYEQYF
TRBV4-2,many,TRBD2,17,TRBJ2-6,TGTGCCAGCAGCCAAGAGGGAGGGGCCTCTGGGGCCAACGTCCTGACTTTC,CASSQEGGASGANVLTF
TRBV2,once,NA,15,TRBJ2-7,TGTGCCAGCAGTGAGCGGGACTCGAGCTCCTACGAGCAGTACTTC,CASSERDSSSYEQYF
TRBV18,NA,TRBD1,15,TRBJ2-2,TGTGCCAGCTCTCCCCGGGACAGGGCCACCGGGGAGCTGTTTTTT,CASSPRDRATGELFF
TRBV25-1,NA,TRBD1,17,TRBJ2-1,TGTGCCAGCAGCGATCGTAAACAGGGGACGCCAGACAATGAGCAGTTCTTC,CASSDRKQGTPDNEQFF
TRBV29-1,once,NA,13,TRBJ2-7,TGCAGCGTTGAAACTCAATACTCCTACGAGCAGTACTTC,CSVETQYSYEQYF
TRBV4-2,NA,TRBD1,16,TRBJ2-7,TGTGCCAGCAGCCAGGGACAGGGGACAGGGAGCGACGAGCAGTACTTC,CASSQGQGTGSDEQYF
TRBV29-1,NA,TRBD1,13,TRBJ2-5,TGCAGCGTTGAGCCACAGGGGCAAGAGACCCAGTACTTC,CSVEPQGQETQYF
TRBV19,few,TRBD1,13,TRBJ2-7,TGTGCCAGTTGTCCCGGGACAGGGTACGAGCAGTACTTC,CASCPGTGYEQYF
TRBV7-9,few,NA,15,TRBJ2-2,TGTGCCAGCAGCTCGGACATTTCGAACACCGGGGAGCTGTTTTTT,CASSSDISNTGELFF
TRBV27,NA,NA,14,TRBJ2-3,TGTGCCAGCAGTTCCCGACTAGATCTGGATACGCAGTATTTT,CASSSRLDLDTQYF
TRBV28,NA,NA,16,TRBJ2-1,TGTGCCAGCAGTTCCGGAGTGGAGGGTCGGTACAATGAGCAGTTCTTC,CASSSGVEGRYNEQFF
TRBV7-3,NA,TRBD1,15,TRBJ2-1,TGTGCCAGCAGCCCGGGGACAGGGGGACTCACTGAGCAGTTCTTC,CASSPGTGGLTEQFF
TRBV5-1,NA,TRBD2,18,TRBJ2-2,TGCGCCAGCAGCTTGGCCCCCGGACTAGCGGGAGGCTCCGGGGAGCTGTTTTTT,CASSLAPGLAGGSGELFF
TRBV28,NA,NA,16,TRBJ1-2,TGTGCCAGCAGCCCGCTTTATTTGGCCCCGAACTATGGCTACACCTTC,CASSPLYLAPNYGYTF
TRBV27,NA,TRBD2,16,TRBJ2-7,TGTGCCAGCAGTGTAGCGGGAGGGGTCATAACCTACGAGCAGTACTTC,CASSVAGGVITYEQYF
TRBV7-8,NA,NA,17,TRBJ2-1,TGTGCCAGCAGCCCAGGGCGCGGAAAGAGCTCCTACAATGAGCAGTTCTTC,CASSPGRGKSSYNEQFF
TRBV4-1,NA,NA,15,TRBJ2-7,TGCGCCAGCAGCCAACCTACGGGGACCAATTACGAGCAGTACTTC,CASSQPTGTNYEQYF
TRBV4-1,NA,NA,14,TRBJ1-1,TGCGCCAGCACCCAGGTGGGGGGCGCCACTGAAGCTTTCTTT,CASTQVGGATEAFF
TRBV25-1,few,TRBD1,14,TRBJ2-7,TGTGCCAGCAGTGTAGGGGACAGGGTTGGCGAGCAGTACTTC,CASSVGDRVGEQYF
TRBV6-1,once,TRBD1,15,TRBJ1-4,TGTGCCAGCAGTGAAGGACAGGGGTCGGCTGAAAAACTGTTTTTT,CASSEGQGSAEKLFF
TRBV18,few,NA,14,TRBJ2-3,TGTGCCAGCTCACCAGATCCTAGCACAGATACGCAGTATTTT,CASSPDPSTDTQYF
TRBV30,few,NA,15,TRBJ1-5,TGTGCCTGGAGCGCAAAAGGACTGTACAATCAGCCCCAGCATTTT,CAWSAKGLYNQPQHF
TRBV5-1,NA,NA,17,TRBJ2-2,TGCGCCAGCAGCTTCGCGGCAGGTTATTACACCACCGGGGAGCTGTTTTTT,CASSFAAGYYTTGELFF
TRBV5-1,NA,NA,15,TRBJ2-1,TGCGCCAGCAGCCCGGACTACCTCTCCTACAATGAGCAGTTCTTC,CASSPDYLSYNEQFF
TRBV4-2,few,NA,15,TRBJ2-3,TGTGCCAGCAGCCTCGGTGAGGGGGACGCAGATACGCAGTATTTT,CASSLGEGDADTQYF
TRBV27,NA,TRBD2,15,TRBJ2-7,TGTGCCAGCAGTTTACTGGGACTAGCGGCCTACGAGCAGTACTTC,CASSLLGLAAYEQYF
TRBV30,NA,NA,15,TRBJ2-7,TGTGCCTGGAGTGTAATCTCCGGGCCTGGAGACGAGCAGTACTTC,CAWSVISGPGDEQYF
TRBV6-4,few,NA,14,TRBJ1-1,TGTGCCAGCAGTGAAGGTCAGGAGTCCACTGAAGCTTTCTTT,CASSEGQESTEAFF
TRBV7-8,NA,NA,19,TRBJ1-5,TGTGCCAGTAGCCCGAGGATGGTTGATGGACAGCAGAGCAATCAGCCCCAGCATTTT,CASSPRMVDGQQSNQPQHF
TRBV5-8,many,NA,14,TRBJ1-5,TGTGCCAGCAGCTTGCGACAGGTGGGGCAGCCCCAGCATTTT,CASSLRQVGQPQHF
TRBV19,once,NA,13,TRBJ2-1,TGTGCCAGTCGTATCGGGAATGACAATGAGCAGTTCTTC,CASRIGNDNEQFF
TRBV9,NA,TRBD2,20,TRBJ2-2,TGTGCCAGCAGCGTCCAACAGGGCCTAGCGGGAGTCTATTACACCGGGGAGCTGTTTTTT,CASSVQQGLAGVYYTGELFF
TRBV4-1,NA,NA,15,TRBJ1-1,TGCGCCAGCAGTCAACCTTGGACGGGGAACACTGAAGCTTTCTTT,CASSQPWTGNTEAFF
TRBV18,many,NA,14,TRBJ2-7,TGTGCCAGCTCACCACGCAGGGATTTACACGAGCAGTACTTC,CASSPRRDLHEQYF
TRBV11-2,NA,NA,16,TRBJ2-1,TGTGCCAGCAGCCTCTTGGGGGGGGCACCTAGGAATGAGCAGTTCTTC,CASSLLGGAPRNEQFF
TRBV13,NA,TRBD2,16,TRBJ2-1,TGTGCCAGCAGCTTAGTGGGGACTAGGGACTACAATGAGCAGTTCTTC,CASSLVGTRDYNEQFF
TRBV7-9,NA,TRBD1,17,TRBJ2-2,TGTGCCAGCAGCTTCTGGCCGACAGGGCTGAACACCGGGGAGCTGTTTTTT,CASSFWPTGLNTGELFF
TRBV5-4,NA,TRBD1,18,TRBJ2-2,TGTGCCAGCAGCGCAGCACGGACAGGGTTTGGGTATTCCGGGGAGCTGTTTTTT,CASSAARTGFGYSGELFF
TRBV11-2,NA,TRBD1,16,TRBJ2-3,TGTGCCAGCAGCATTGGGACAGGGAATATGTGGGATACGCAGTATTTT,CASSIGTGNMWDTQYF
TRBV11-2,many,NA,14,TRBJ2-1,TGTGCCAGCAGCTTAGCCGGTGTGAACAATGAGCAGTTCTTC,CASSLAGVNNEQFF
TRBV6-6,NA,NA,11,TRBJ1-5,TGTGCCAGCAGTGATATGGGGCGTCAGCATTTT,CASSDMGRQHF
TRBV25-1,NA,TRBD2,16,TRBJ2-1,TGTGCCAGCAGTGGGGGGGGCGAGCGGGAGTACAATGAGCAGTTCTTC,CASSGGGEREYNEQFF
TRBV7-8,NA,NA,13,TRBJ2-7,TGTGCCAGCAGCTTAGGGGGCACCTACGAGCAGTACTTC,CASSLGGTYEQYF
TRBV25-1,NA,TRBD1,16,TRBJ2-6,TGTGCCAGCAGTGAAGACAGGGTGGTGGGGGCCAACGTCCTGACTTTC,CASSEDRVVGANVLTF
TRBV14,once,NA,14,TRBJ2-7,TGTGCCAGCAGCCAGGGGTCAGGATGGTTCGAGCAGTACTTC,CASSQGSGWFEQYF
TRBV27,NA,TRBD2,15,TRBJ2-1,TGTGCCAGCAGTTGGTTAGCGGGAGGCTACAATGAGCAGTTCTTC,CASSWLAGGYNEQFF
TRBV30,NA,TRBD1,19,TRBJ1-3,TGTGCCTGGAGTACCCTCAGGGACAGGACCTCCGTCTCTGGAAACACCATATATTTT,CAWSTLRDRTSVSGNTIYF
TRBV7-2,NA,NA,14,TRBJ2-7,TGTGCCAGCAGCCCATCCGTGGGGCCCTACGAGCAGTACTTC,CASSPSVGPYEQYF
TRBV7-8,once,NA,14,TRBJ2-1,TGTGCCAGCAGCTTAGAGCGGATGAACAATGAGCAGTTCTTC,CASSLERMNNEQFF